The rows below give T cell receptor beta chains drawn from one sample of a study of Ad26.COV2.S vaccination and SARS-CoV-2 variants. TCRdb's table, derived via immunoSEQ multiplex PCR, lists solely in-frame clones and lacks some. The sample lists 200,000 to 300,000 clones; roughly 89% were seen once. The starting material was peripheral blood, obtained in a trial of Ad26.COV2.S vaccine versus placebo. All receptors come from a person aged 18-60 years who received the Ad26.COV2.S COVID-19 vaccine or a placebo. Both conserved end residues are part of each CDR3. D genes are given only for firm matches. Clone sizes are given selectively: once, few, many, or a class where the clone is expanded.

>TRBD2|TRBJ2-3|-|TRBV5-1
CASSLEGRETDTQYF
TGCGCCAGCAGCTTGGAGGGGAGGGAGACAGATACGCAGTATTTT
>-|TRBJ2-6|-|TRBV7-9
CASTLPGANVLTF
TGTGCCAGCACCCTCCCTGGGGCCAACGTCCTGACTTTC
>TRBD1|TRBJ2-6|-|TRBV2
CASSKDRGSGANVLTF
TGTGCCAGCAGTAAAGACAGGGGCTCTGGGGCCAACGTCCTGACTTTC
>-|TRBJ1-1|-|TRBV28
CASSLDLRGGDTEAFF
TGTGCCAGCAGTTTGGATCTACGGGGAGGGGACACTGAAGCTTTCTTT
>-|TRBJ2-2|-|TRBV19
CASSPDPFTGELFF
TGTGCCAGTAGTCCGGATCCCTTCACCGGGGAGCTGTTTTTT
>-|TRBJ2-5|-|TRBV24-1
CATSDAAQGGMETQYF
TGTGCCACCAGTGACGCCGCCCAGGGAGGCATGGAGACCCAGTACTTC
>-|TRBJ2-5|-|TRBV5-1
CASSFSGTNQETQYF
TGCGCCAGCAGCTTCTCCGGGACGAACCAAGAGACCCAGTACTTC
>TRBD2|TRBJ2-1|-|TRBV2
CASKSVAGVNEQFF
TGTGCCAGCAAGTCGGTAGCGGGTGTTAATGAGCAGTTCTTC
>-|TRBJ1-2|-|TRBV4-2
CAIHRGIYGYTF
TGTGCCATCCACCGAGGGATCTATGGCTACACCTTC
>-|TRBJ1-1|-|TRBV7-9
CASSLATPFPEAFF
TGTGCCAGCAGCTTGGCTACACCCTTTCCTGAAGCTTTCTTT
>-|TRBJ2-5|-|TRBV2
CASSDGQETQYF
TGTGCCAGCAGTGACGGCCAAGAGACCCAGTACTTC
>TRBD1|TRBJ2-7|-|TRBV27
CASSSPGQSREQYF
TGTGCCAGCAGTTCTCCGGGACAGTCTAGGGAGCAGTACTTC
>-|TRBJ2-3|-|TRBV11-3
CASSLGWSSTDTQYF
TGTGCCAGCAGCTTAGGATGGTCCAGCACAGATACGCAGTATTTT
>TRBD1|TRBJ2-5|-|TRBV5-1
CASSLGTGTPIETQYF
TGCGCCAGCAGTTTAGGGACAGGGACGCCGATTGAGACCCAGTACTTC
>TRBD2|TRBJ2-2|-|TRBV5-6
CASSFGLAAAGELFF
TGTGCCAGCAGCTTTGGACTAGCGGCCGCCGGGGAGCTGTTTTTT
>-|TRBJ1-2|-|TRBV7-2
CASSPLLTGHYGYTF
TGTGCCAGCAGCCCCCTTCTGACAGGTCACTATGGCTACACCTTC
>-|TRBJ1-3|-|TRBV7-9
CASSLPQHSGGNTIYF
TGTGCCAGCAGCTTACCGCAACACTCGGGAGGAAACACCATATATTTT
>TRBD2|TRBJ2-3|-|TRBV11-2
CASRSPIQPSGGRGDTQYF
TGTGCCAGCAGGTCTCCTATTCAGCCTAGCGGGGGGCGGGGAGATACGCAGTATTTT
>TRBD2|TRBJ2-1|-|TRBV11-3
CASSSGTSGYNEQFF
TGTGCCAGCAGCTCCGGGACTAGCGGCTACAATGAGCAGTTCTTC
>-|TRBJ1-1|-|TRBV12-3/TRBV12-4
CASSLTGNTEAFF
TGTGCCAGCAGTTTAACGGGTAATACTGAAGCTTTCTTT
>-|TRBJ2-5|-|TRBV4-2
CASSQEGRREAETQYF
TGTGCCAGCAGCCAAGAGGGGCGGAGGGAGGCAGAGACCCAGTACTTC
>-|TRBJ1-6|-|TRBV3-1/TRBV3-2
CASSLFSRNNSPLHF
TGTGCCAGCAGCCTCTTTTCCAGGAATAATTCACCCCTCCACTTT
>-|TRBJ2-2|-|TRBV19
CASSITSLNTGELFF
TGTGCCAGTAGTATCACTAGCTTGAACACCGGGGAGCTGTTTTTT
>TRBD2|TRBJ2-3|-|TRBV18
CASSPGGGTDTQYF
TGTGCCAGCTCACCCGGCGGGGGGACAGATACGCAGTATTTT
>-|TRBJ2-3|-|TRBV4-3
CASSQDTSTDTQYF
TGCGCCAGCAGCCAAGATACTAGCACAGATACGCAGTATTTT
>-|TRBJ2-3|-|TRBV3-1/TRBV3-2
CASSPRGRTDTQYF
TGTGCCAGCAGCCCCAGAGGACGGACAGATACGCAGTATTTT
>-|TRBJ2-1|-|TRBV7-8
CASSPEGSSYNEQFF
TGTGCCAGCAGCCCGGAAGGCAGCTCCTACAATGAGCAGTTCTTC
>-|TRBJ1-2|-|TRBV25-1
CASSEYVRGYTF
TGTGCCAGCAGTGAATACGTACGGGGCTACACCTTC
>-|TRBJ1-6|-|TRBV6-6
CASSLLDGYSYNSPLHF
TGTGCCAGCAGTCTCTTGGACGGGTACTCCTATAATTCACCCCTCCACTTT
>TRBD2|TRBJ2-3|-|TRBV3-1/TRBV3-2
CASSQPGLAGAYTQYF
TGTGCCAGCAGCCAACCGGGACTAGCGGGAGCGTATACGCAGTATTTT
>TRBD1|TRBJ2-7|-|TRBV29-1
CSVGWTGNYEQYF
TGCAGCGTTGGTTGGACAGGGAACTACGAGCAGTACTTC
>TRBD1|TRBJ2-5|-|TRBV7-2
CASSSNRGEKTQYF
TGTGCCAGCAGCTCCAACAGGGGGGAGAAGACCCAGTACTTC
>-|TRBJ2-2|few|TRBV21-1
CAGTGTGGAGELFF
TGTGCTGGTACCGGGACAGGGGGTGCCGGGGAGCTGTTTTTT
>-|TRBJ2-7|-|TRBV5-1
CASSLDRGSEQYF
TGCGCCAGCAGCTTGGATAGGGGATCCGAGCAGTACTTC
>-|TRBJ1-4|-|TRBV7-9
CASSSQPATNEKLFF
TGTGCCAGCAGCTCACAGCCCGCAACTAATGAAAAACTGTTTTTT
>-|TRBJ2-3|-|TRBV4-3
CASSQGRGQAYTDTQYF
TGCGCCAGCAGCCAAGGAAGAGGGCAGGCCTACACAGATACGCAGTATTTT
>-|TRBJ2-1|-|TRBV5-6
CASSLAHEQFF
TGTGCCAGCAGCTTGGCCCATGAGCAGTTCTTC
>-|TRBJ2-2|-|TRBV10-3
CAIRGEAGELFF
TGTGCCATCAGAGGGGAAGCCGGGGAGCTGTTTTTT
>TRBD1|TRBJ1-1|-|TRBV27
CASSPVWRGQEGEAFF
TGTGCCAGCAGTCCCGTCTGGAGGGGGCAAGAGGGTGAAGCTTTCTTT
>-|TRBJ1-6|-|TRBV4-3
CASSQVASNSPLHF
TGCGCCAGCAGCCAAGTAGCCTCTAATTCACCCCTCCACTTT
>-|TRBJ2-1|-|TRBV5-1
CASRTTTSDNEQFF
TGCGCCAGCAGGACTACTACCTCTGACAATGAGCAGTTCTTC
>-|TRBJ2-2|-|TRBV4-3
CASSPMLPAFGTGELFF
TGCGCCAGCAGCCCTATGCTTCCGGCGTTCGGCACCGGGGAGCTGTTTTTT
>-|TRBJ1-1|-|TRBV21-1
CASSNSGRSINTEAFF
TGTGCCAGCAGCAATTCGGGACGGAGTATCAACACTGAAGCTTTCTTT
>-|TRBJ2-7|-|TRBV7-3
CASSLGGGRLDEQYF
TGTGCCAGCAGCTTAGGTGGGGGTAGATTGGACGAGCAGTACTTC
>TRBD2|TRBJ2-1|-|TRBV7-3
CASSLTNLAGEYNEQFF
TGTGCCAGCAGCTTAACGAATCTAGCGGGGGAATACAATGAGCAGTTCTTC